The 14 T cell receptor beta chains in this list originate from one sample, sequenced in a study of post-analysis software for immune sequencing data. Study-level findings and limits: TRBV5-6, TRBV5-1 and TRBV20-1 were among roughly 5 TRBV segments more frequent in patients than controls.

For these receptors, no antigen is known. Prepared TCR beta cDNA libraries contained unique molecular identifiers. TCRdb analysed the PCR reads with MiXCR anew, one entry per CDR3 protein. This table has a few hundred thousand distinct CDR3 sequences, 30% to 40% appearing once. Sequenced sample: blood. These receptor sequences come from a girl aged 2-17 years with multiple sclerosis.

This clonotype appeared a few times. The chain has TRBV4-1 and TRBJ2-5; no definite D call. V was cut by 6 bases and J by 3 bases, with 11 bases left in between. Germline assignment: CDR1 MGHRA and CDR2 YSYEKL. The CDR3 contains 13 residues. CDR3 loop: CASRTNEEETQYF. The CDR3 DNA is TGCGCCAGCAGGACAAATGAAGAAGAGACCCAGTACTTC.

CDR3 DNA sequence: TGTGCCAGCTCACCACCGGTACTAGCGGGGGCCGGCGGGACCCAGTACTTC. This codes for CASSPPVLAGAGGTQYF. The chain combines TRBV18 with TRBJ2-5, with 11 bases lining up with TRBD2. With 0 bases clipped from V and 7 bases from J, the junction kept 10 bases outside the gene matches. This CDR3 is 17 amino acids long. CDR1 and CDR2 from the germline V gene are KGHSH and LQKENI.

The DNA for the CDR3 is TGTGCCAGCAGTAACCCTAAGACAGGGGGCGAGGACACTGAAGCTTTCTTT. Protein product: CASSNPKTGGEDTEAFF. V usage is TRBV12-3 or TRBV12-4 and J usage is TRBJ1-1; 10 bases map to TRBD1. The CDR3 contains 17 residues. V lost 5 bases, J lost 3 bases, and 12 bases stayed unmatched.

The V and J genes are TRBV20-1 and TRBJ1-2; maybe TRBD1 (6 bases). CDR1 and CDR2 from the germline V gene are DFQATT and SNEGSKA (reference sequence). The ends were cut back, 3 bases at V and 5 bases at J, with 16 bases in the middle. CDR3 size: 14 residues. The CDR3 loop is CSASAPVQGYGYTF. In DNA form, the CDR3 reads TGCAGTGCTAGTGCCCCGGTGCAGGGGTATGGCTACACCTTC.

Comment on this clonotype: One end of the junction varies from germline; a read error may be responsible. The rearrangement uses TRBV7-2 and TRBJ2-1, with D hard to call. CDR3 length equals 15 residues. The germline gives CDR1 SGHTA, CDR2 FQGNSA. CDR3 coding DNA: TGTGCCAGCAGCTTAGTGCCGAGCTCCTACAATAAGCAGTTCTTC. This encodes CASSLVPSSYNKQFF.

This rearrangement joins TRBV27 to TRBJ2-3; D remains ambiguous. V was clipped by 0 bases and J by 6 bases, with 7 bases between them. Germline V lookup: CDR1 MNHEY, CDR2 SMNVEV (reference sequence). The CDR3 runs to 13 residues. This CDR3 is CASSLSSQDTQYF. As DNA, the CDR3 is TGTGCCAGCAGTTTATCGAGCCAGGATACGCAGTATTTT.

This clonotype was observed a few times. The gene calls are TRBV11-2 and TRBJ2-3; either TRBD1 or TRBD2 may fit D (6 bases each). Germline V gene sequence: CDR1 SGHAT, CDR2 FQNNGV. The CDR3 length is 18 residues. V lost 6 bases and J lost 2, with 24 bases in between. CDR3 in amino acids: CASRPEGPGGIDTDTQYF. CDR3 nucleotide sequence: TGTGCCAGCAGGCCCGAGGGGCCCGGGGGCATCGACACAGATACGCAGTATTTT.

This chain links TRBV20-1 with TRBJ2-5; TRBD2 matches at 9 bases. The V gene's germline CDR1 is DFQATT and CDR2 SNEGSKA (reference sequence). This CDR3 has 16 residues. Trimming took 0 bases from V and 3 from J; bases not matched to a gene: 8. CDR3 bases: TGCAGTGCTAGAGATCGATTAGCGGGGGTTAAAGAGACCCAGTACTTC. Translating it yields CSARDRLAGVKETQYF.

In its sample, this clonotype was seen a few times. The V and J genes are TRBV12-3 or TRBV12-4 and TRBJ2-4; 8 positions match TRBD1. The J call may not be correct, given that the DNA end is closer to TRBJ2-7. The CDR3 sequence is 16 residues long. The chain's CDR3 is CASSLAVGTGHGEQYF. The CDR3 DNA follows: TGTGCCAGCAGTTTAGCAGTAGGGACAGGTCACGGCGAGCAGTACTTC.

The rearrangement uses TRBV2 and TRBJ2-1; no firm D call. This CDR3 is built from 13 residues. Trimming left V 3 bases short and J 8 bases short, with 11 bases between. CDR1 is SNHLY, CDR2 FYNNEI, per germline. CDR3: CASSDRWVHEQFF. CDR3 DNA: TGTGCCAGCAGTGATCGGTGGGTTCATGAGCAGTTCTTC.

This clonotype came up a few times. V gene TRBV5-1 combines with J gene TRBJ2-7; D perhaps matches TRBD2 (5 bases). Trimming cost V 4 bases and J 7 bases, with 12 bases left between them. CDR1 and CDR2 (germline): SGHRS, YFSETQ. This CDR3 region has 12 residues. This chain's CDR3 is CASSLTSGEQYF. The DNA of the CDR3 is TGCGCCAGCAGCCTCACTTCGGGAGAGCAGTACTTC.

The CDR3 DNA reads as TGTGCCATCAGGGAGACAGGGGGCGGCAATCAGCCCCAGCATTTT. It specifies CAIRETGGGNQPQHF. The V call is TRBV10-3, the J call TRBJ1-5; TRBD1 matches at 10 bases. This CDR3 comprises 15 residues. Germline trimming cut 6 bases from V and 2 bases from J; bases unmatched to any gene: 4. Germline V lookup: CDR1 ENHRY, CDR2 SYGVKD.

The rearrangement links TRBV19 to TRBJ2-7, with 11 bases aligning to TRBD2. The assigned J gene may be wrong: the sequence end matches TRBJ2-5 better. The CDR3 length is 17 residues. CDR1 is LNHDA, CDR2 SQIVND, per germline (reference sequence). CDR3 nucleotides: TGTGCCAGTAGCCAATCTCCTAGCGGGGGGCCGGGGGAGACCCAGTACTTC. This gives the protein CASSQSPSGGPGETQYF.

In this sample, this clonotype turned up a few times. The CDR3 nucleotides read TGTGCCAGCAAGGTCAGGCTCTATGGCTACACCTTC. This gives the protein CASKVRLYGYTF. The V call is TRBV28, the J call TRBJ1-2, with no clear D. The CDR3 sequence is 12 residues long. V was trimmed by 7 bases and J by 4 bases, leaving 10 bases between them. Germline-derived CDR1 and CDR2 are MDHEN and SYDVKM.